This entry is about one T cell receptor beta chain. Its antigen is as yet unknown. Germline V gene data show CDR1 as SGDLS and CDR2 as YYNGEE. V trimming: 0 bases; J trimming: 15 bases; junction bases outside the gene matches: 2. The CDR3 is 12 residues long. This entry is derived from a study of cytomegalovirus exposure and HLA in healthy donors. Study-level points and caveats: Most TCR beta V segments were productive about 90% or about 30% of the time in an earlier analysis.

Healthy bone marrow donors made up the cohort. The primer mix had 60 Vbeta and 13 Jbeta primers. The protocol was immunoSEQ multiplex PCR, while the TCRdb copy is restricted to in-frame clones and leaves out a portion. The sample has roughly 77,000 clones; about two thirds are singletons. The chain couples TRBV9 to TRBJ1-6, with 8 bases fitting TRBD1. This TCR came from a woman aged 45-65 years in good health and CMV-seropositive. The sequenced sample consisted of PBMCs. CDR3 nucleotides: TGTGCCAGCAGCGTAGGCACAGGGGGCCTCCACTTT. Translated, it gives CASSVGTGGLHF.